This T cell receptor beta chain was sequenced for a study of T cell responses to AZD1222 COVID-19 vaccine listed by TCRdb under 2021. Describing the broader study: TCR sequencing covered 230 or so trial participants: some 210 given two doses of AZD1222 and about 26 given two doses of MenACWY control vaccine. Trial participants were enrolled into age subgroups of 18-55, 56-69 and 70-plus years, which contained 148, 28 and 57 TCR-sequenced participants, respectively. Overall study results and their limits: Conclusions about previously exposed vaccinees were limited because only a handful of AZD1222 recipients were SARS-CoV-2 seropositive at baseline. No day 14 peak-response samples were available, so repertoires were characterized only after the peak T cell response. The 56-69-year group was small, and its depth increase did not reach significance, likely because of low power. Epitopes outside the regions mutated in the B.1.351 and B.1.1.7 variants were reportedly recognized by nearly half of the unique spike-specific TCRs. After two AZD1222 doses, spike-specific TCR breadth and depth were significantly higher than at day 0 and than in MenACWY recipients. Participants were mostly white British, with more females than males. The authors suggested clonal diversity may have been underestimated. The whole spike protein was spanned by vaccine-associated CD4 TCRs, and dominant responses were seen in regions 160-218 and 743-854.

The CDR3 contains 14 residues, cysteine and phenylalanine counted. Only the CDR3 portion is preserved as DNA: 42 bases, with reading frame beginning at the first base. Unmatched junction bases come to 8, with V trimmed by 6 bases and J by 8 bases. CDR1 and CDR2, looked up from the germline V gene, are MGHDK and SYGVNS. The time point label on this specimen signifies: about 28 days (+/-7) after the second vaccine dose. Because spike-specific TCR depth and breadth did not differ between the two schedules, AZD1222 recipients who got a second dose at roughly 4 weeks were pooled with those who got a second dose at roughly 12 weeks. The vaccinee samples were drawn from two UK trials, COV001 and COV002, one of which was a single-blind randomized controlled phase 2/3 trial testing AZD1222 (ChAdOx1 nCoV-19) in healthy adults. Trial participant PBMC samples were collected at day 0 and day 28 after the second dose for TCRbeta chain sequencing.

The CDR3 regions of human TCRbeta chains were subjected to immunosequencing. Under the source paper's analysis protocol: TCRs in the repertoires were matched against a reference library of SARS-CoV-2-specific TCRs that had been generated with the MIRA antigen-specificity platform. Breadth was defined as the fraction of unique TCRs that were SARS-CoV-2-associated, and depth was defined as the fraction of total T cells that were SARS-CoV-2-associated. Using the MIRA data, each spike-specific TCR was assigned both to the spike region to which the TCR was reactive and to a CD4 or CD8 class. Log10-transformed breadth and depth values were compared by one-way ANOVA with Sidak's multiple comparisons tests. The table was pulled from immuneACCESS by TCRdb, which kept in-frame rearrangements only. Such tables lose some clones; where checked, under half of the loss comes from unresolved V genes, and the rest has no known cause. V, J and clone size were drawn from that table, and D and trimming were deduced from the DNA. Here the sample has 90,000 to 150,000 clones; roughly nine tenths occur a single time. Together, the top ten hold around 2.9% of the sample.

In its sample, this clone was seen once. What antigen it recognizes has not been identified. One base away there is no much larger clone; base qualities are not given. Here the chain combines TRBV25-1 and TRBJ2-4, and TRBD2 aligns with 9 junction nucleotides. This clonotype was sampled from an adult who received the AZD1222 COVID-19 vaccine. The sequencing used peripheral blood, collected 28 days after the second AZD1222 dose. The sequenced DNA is TGTGCCAGCAGCACTGGGACTAGCAGGCACATTCAGTACTTC. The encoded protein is CASSTGTSRHIQYF.